A selection of T cell receptor beta chains follows, all from one sample in a study of blood T cell repertoires in COVID-19. The protocol was immunoSEQ multiplex PCR, while the TCRdb copy is restricted to in-frame clones and leaves out a portion. Among 150,000 to 250,000 clones, around 82% were seen once, and the ten largest hold 10% to 15%. The sample comprised PBMCs or T cells enriched from blood (not recorded which). The source is a man aged 40-55 years who had recovered from COVID-19. Both conserved end residues are trimmed from each CDR3. The order of the fields is clone size, V gene, CDR3 protein. Size tells how often a clone was seen (once, few, many) or the class of an expanded clone, and some rows leave it out.

size: once
V: TRBV2
CDR3: ASSEAHGASTDTQY

size: -
V: TRBV5-4
CDR3: ASSPRLAGVGDTQY

size: -
V: TRBV7-9
CDR3: ASSSGRGNEQF

size: -
V: TRBV29-1
CDR3: SVAGTGDEKLF

size: -
V: TRBV7-9
CDR3: ASSRTVNTGELF

size: -
V: TRBV7-2
CDR3: AIRGAVNTGELF

size: -
V: TRBV9
CDR3: ASSPGGISGWDQETQY

size: few
V: TRBV3-1/TRBV3-2
CDR3: ASSQAPLSGNTIY

size: -
V: TRBV3-1/TRBV3-2
CDR3: ASSQKGVGAINYGYT

size: few
V: TRBV18
CDR3: ASSPYRDEKLF

size: -
V: TRBV19
CDR3: ASSIALQLPYNEQF

size: -
V: TRBV19
CDR3: ASSRREDAPGANVLT

size: -
V: TRBV7-2
CDR3: ASSLEGPVGEAF

size: -
V: TRBV4-3
CDR3: ASSQGSLAGVYNEQF

size: -
V: TRBV7-8
CDR3: ASSQGLSNEQF

size: -
V: TRBV25-1
CDR3: ASSDGTGANTGELF

size: few
V: TRBV28
CDR3: ASSLPTGRGNQPQH

size: -
V: TRBV11-2
CDR3: ASSPRLAGGNEQF

size: -
V: TRBV3-1/TRBV3-2
CDR3: ASSRVFELAGSTGELF

size: -
V: TRBV6-7
CDR3: ASSYLPGRGEVSGNTIY

size: -
V: TRBV4-3
CDR3: ASSRGALGSGANVLT

size: -
V: TRBV6-5
CDR3: ASSYSSGRGRGKLF

size: -
V: TRBV7-8
CDR3: ASSFDSGRYNEQF

size: -
V: TRBV9
CDR3: ASSVGGSESPLH

size: few
V: TRBV6-5
CDR3: ASSPLDSAYNEQF

size: -
V: TRBV10-3
CDR3: AISDPGQGNSPLH

size: -
V: TRBV19
CDR3: ASSIHSRGYEQY

size: few
V: TRBV4-1
CDR3: ASSQQVYQETQY

size: -
V: TRBV7-2
CDR3: ASSRIPGLGISYNEQF

size: -
V: TRBV25-1
CDR3: ASSEQVSTEAF

size: few
V: TRBV7-3
CDR3: ASSSTTDTQY

size: -
V: TRBV28
CDR3: ASSTSYYSGNTIY

size: -
V: TRBV6-2/TRBV6-3
CDR3: ASSYLGGSSTDTQY

size: -
V: TRBV30
CDR3: ARGGATNEKLF

size: -
V: TRBV10-2
CDR3: ASVPRSGIWDYNEQF

size: -
V: TRBV28
CDR3: ASSFLADTQY

size: -
V: TRBV28
CDR3: ASTTTGGLSTDTQY

size: -
V: TRBV29-1
CDR3: SARQGSSTDTQY

size: -
V: TRBV5-5
CDR3: ASSFGQQETQY

size: -
V: TRBV6-5
CDR3: ASGGLANQPQH

size: -
V: TRBV6-5
CDR3: ASSRQTEQF

size: -
V: TRBV12-3/TRBV12-4
CDR3: ASSLQETQY

size: few
V: TRBV28
CDR3: ASSFSVASGRAVGSGANVLT

size: -
V: TRBV11-2
CDR3: ASSLGTVQETQY

size: -
V: TRBV19
CDR3: ASTPPGLSQPQH

size: few
V: TRBV10-3
CDR3: AISEKVLAGNNEQF

size: -
V: TRBV29-1
CDR3: SGDRGGYEQF

size: -
V: TRBV2
CDR3: ASQRGLGTEAF

size: -
V: TRBV10-3
CDR3: AISEGDQAGELF

size: -
V: TRBV15
CDR3: ATSRGQGSEKLF

size: -
V: TRBV5-1
CDR3: ASAGTSYGYT

size: -
V: TRBV6-2/TRBV6-3
CDR3: ASSYSRQDRDLMEAETQY